The 18 T cell receptor beta chains given below trace back to one sample, sequenced in a study of blood T cell repertoires in COVID-19. Clones were read by immunoSEQ multiplex PCR, and TCRdb kept only the in-frame ones, dropping some. The repertoire consists of 80,000 or so clones, with about 89% occurring once and the leading ten covering approximately 1.8%. The sample taken for sequencing was peripheral blood. The receptor set was obtained from a woman in her sixties with acute or convalescent COVID-19.

This chain connects TRBV2 to TRBJ1-1, with D possibly being TRBD1 (5 bases). The CDR3 length is 13 residues. V dropped 8 bases and J dropped 1 base, with 11 bases sitting between them. Germline V CDR1 and CDR2: SNHLY, FYNNEI. Here the CDR3 reads CASGQGRNTEAFF. CDR3 nucleotide sequence: TGTGCCAGCGGGCAGGGCAGGAACACTGAAGCTTTCTTT.

The rearrangement uses TRBV5-1 and TRBJ2-3; D not certain. The CDR3 has 14 residues. Germline assignment: CDR1 SGHRS and CDR2 YFSETQ. Trimming pared 2 bases from V and 0 bases from J, leaving 7 bases between. In DNA, the CDR3 is TGCGCCAGCAGCTTAGACTCTAGCACAGATACGCAGTATTTT. This sequence encodes CASSLDSSTDTQYF.

This clone was observed once. The chain is built from TRBV6-1 and TRBJ1-1; D is possibly TRBD1 (5 bases). CDR1 is MNHNS, CDR2 SASEGT, per germline. The CDR3 contains 15 residues. The ends were cut back, 0 bases at V and 4 bases at J, with 12 bases in the middle. CDR3 amino acids: CASSEAVGGFTEAFF. In DNA, the CDR3 is TGTGCCAGCAGTGAAGCGGTGGGGGGGTTCACTGAAGCTTTCTTT.

This chain links TRBV5-4 with TRBJ1-2; 8 bases are shared with TRBD1. Germline values: CDR1 SGHNT, CDR2 YYREEE (reference sequence). V was clipped by 1 base and J by 2 bases; unmatched bases: 7. This CDR3 region has 16 residues. In nucleotides, the CDR3 is TGTGCCAGCAGCTTGATCGTGCGACAGGGGAACTATGGCTACACCTTC. Amino acid sequence: CASSLIVRQGNYGYTF.

The count of this clone is one. The chain combines TRBV27 with TRBJ2-1, with D unresolved. This CDR3 has 13 residues. Germline V gene lookup returns CDR1 MNHEY and CDR2 SMNVEV (reference sequence). V lost 8 bases and J lost 5, with 13 bases in between. This CDR3 reads CASALTSNNEQFF. For the CDR3, the DNA is TGTGCCAGCGCCCTGACATCCAACAATGAGCAGTTCTTC.

V gene TRBV13 combines with J gene TRBJ2-2; possible D gene TRBD1, 6 bases. The CDR3 consists of 15 residues. In germline, CDR1 is PRHDT, CDR2 FYEKMQ (reference sequence). The V end was cut by 2 bases, the J end by 5 bases, with 12 bases between. The CDR3 region has the DNA TGTGCCAGCAGCTTATCAGGGGCAAGTACCGGGGAGCTGTTTTTT. The encoded protein is CASSLSGASTGELFF.

CDR3 coding DNA: TGTGCCAGCAGCTTGAGGACAGGGGTTTCCCCTGGAAACACCATATATTTT. Translating gives CASSLRTGVSPGNTIYF. The rearrangement joins TRBV5-4 to TRBJ1-3; 9 bases line up with TRBD1. V lost 1 base, J lost 2 bases, and 7 bases stayed unmatched. This CDR3 is built from 17 residues. Per the germline V gene, CDR1 is SGHNT and CDR2 is YYREEE (reference sequence).

This chain joins TRBV7-2 and TRBJ2-1; D is possibly TRBD2 (6 bases). The germline CDR1 and CDR2 sequences are SGHTA and FQGNSA. The CDR3 covers 17 residues. Trimming left V 5 bases short and J 2 bases short, with 19 bases between. The CDR3 region is CASSALKLANAYNEQFF. The CDR3 nucleotides read TGTGCCAGCAGCGCCTTAAAACTAGCCAACGCCTACAATGAGCAGTTCTTC.

The chain combines TRBV19 with TRBJ1-1; 9 nucleotides line up with TRBD1. The CDR3 spans 15 residues. V lost 0 bases to trimming and J lost 5 bases; unmatched junction nucleotides: 4. Germline CDR1 LNHDA, CDR2 SQIVND (reference sequence). This chain's CDR3 is CASSIEDRGWTEAFF. The CDR3 DNA follows: TGTGCCAGTAGTATAGAAGACAGGGGGTGGACTGAAGCTTTCTTT.

In its sample, this clone was seen a few times. The V call is TRBV7-9, the J call TRBJ1-3, with TRBD1 matching over 7 bases. Trimming at V came to 1 base and at J to 3 bases, leaving 3 bases not matched to a gene. CDR1 SEHNR and CDR2 FQNEAQ come from the germline V gene (reference sequence). The CDR3 is 15 amino acids. CDR3 coding DNA: TGTGCCAGCAGCTTAGGAGACAGGGTTGGAAACACCATATATTTT. It encodes CASSLGDRVGNTIYF.

Only one count was recorded for this clone. The chain links TRBV6-2 or TRBV6-3 to TRBJ2-1; D ambiguous. The germline CDR1 and CDR2 sequences are MNHEY and SVGEGT. The CDR3 is made up of 13 amino acids. V was pared by 2 bases and J by 2 bases, with 4 bases between. DNA for the CDR3: TGTGCCAGCAGTTACGGAGCCTACAATGAGCAGTTCTTC. Translation gives CASSYGAYNEQFF.

J is TRBJ2-3 and V is TRBV7-2; 14 bases match TRBD2. The CDR3 covers 15 residues. CDR1 is SGHTA and CDR2 is FQGNSA in the germline V gene. Losses at the gene ends were 3 bases for V and 4 bases for J; bases not matched to a gene: 0. The CDR3 DNA is TGTGCCAGCAGCTTGGGACTAGCGGGAGCAGATACGCAGTATTTT. This translates into CASSLGLAGADTQYF.

The chain combines TRBV10-3 with TRBJ1-1; D remains ambiguous. Germline CDR1 reads ENHRY; CDR2 reads SYGVKD. The CDR3 extends over 14 amino acids. The V and J ends lost 7 bases and 1 base respectively, with 13 bases between them. The CDR3 DNA reads as TGTGCCATCACCCCGGACTGGGGGAACACTGAAGCTTTCTTT. This codes for CAITPDWGNTEAFF.

The V gene is TRBV5-4, the J gene TRBJ2-7; the D gene is possibly TRBD2 (5 bases). This CDR3 contains 14 residues. Germline values: CDR1 SGHNT, CDR2 YYREEE (reference sequence). Trimming left V 1 base short and J 0 bases short, with 8 bases between. CDR3 sequence (DNA): TGTGCCAGCAGCTTGCGGGGTCTCTCCTACGAGCAGTACTTC. Translated, it gives CASSLRGLSYEQYF.

The chain has TRBV11-2 and TRBJ2-1; 9 bases are a match to TRBD1. This CDR3 is built from 15 residues. Germline V gives CDR1 SGHAT, CDR2 FQNNGV. The V segment lost 5 bases and the J segment 1 base; nucleotides outside the gene matches: 3. The CDR3 sequence is CASSQDRGSYNEQFF. The CDR3 DNA is TGTGCCAGCAGCCAGGACAGGGGTTCCTACAATGAGCAGTTCTTC.

The chain is built from TRBV7-9 and TRBJ2-1; 12 bases agree with TRBD1. The CDR3 has 15 residues. The ends lost 5 bases at V and 7 bases at J; junction bases unmatched: 6. Per germline, CDR1 SEHNR and CDR2 FQNEAQ (reference sequence). CDR3 bases: TGTGCCAGCAGCAGGGGACAGGGGGCAGTAAATGAGCAGTTCTTC. Translating it yields CASSRGQGAVNEQFF. Variable domain in full (rest from reference TRBV7-9 and TRBJ2-1): DTGVSQNPRHKITKRGQNVTFRCDPISEHNRLYWYRQTLGQGPEFLTYFQNEAQLEKSRLLSDRFSAERPKGSFSTLEIQRTEQGDSAMYLCASSRGQGAVNEQFFGPGTRLTVL.

This chain links TRBV7-3 with TRBJ2-7; 8 nucleotides match TRBD2. J gave up 4 bases and V 1 base, and 6 bases lay outside the gene matches. The CDR3 is 15 amino acids. The germline CDR1 and CDR2 sequences are SGHTA and FQGTGA. CDR3 in amino acids: CASSLRAGEDYEQYF. The CDR3 region has the DNA TGTGCCAGCAGCTTAAGAGCGGGAGAGGATTACGAGCAGTACTTC. Based on the CDR3 plus reference TRBV7-3 and TRBJ2-7, the full variable domain is GAGVSQTPSNKVTEKGKYVELRCDPISGHTALYWYRQSLGQGPEFLIYFQGTGAADDSGLPNDRFFAVRPEGSVSTLKIQRTERGDSAVYLCASSLRAGEDYEQYFGPGTRLTVT.

The chain employs TRBV5-1 and TRBJ1-1; D remains ambiguous. V was pared by 0 bases and J by 3 bases, with 12 bases between. This CDR3 region has 15 residues. CDR1 is SGHRS and CDR2 is YFSETQ in the germline V gene. The CDR3: CASSLAADTDTEAFF. DNA of the CDR3: TGCGCCAGCAGCTTGGCCGCAGACACTGACACTGAAGCTTTCTTT. The full variable domain, completed using reference TRBV5-1 and TRBJ1-1, is KAGVTQTPRYLIKTRGQQVTLSCSPISGHRSVSWYQQTPGQGLQFLFEYFSETQRNKGNFPGRFSGRQFSNSRSEMNVSTLELGDSALYLCASSLAADTDTEAFFGQGTRLTVV.